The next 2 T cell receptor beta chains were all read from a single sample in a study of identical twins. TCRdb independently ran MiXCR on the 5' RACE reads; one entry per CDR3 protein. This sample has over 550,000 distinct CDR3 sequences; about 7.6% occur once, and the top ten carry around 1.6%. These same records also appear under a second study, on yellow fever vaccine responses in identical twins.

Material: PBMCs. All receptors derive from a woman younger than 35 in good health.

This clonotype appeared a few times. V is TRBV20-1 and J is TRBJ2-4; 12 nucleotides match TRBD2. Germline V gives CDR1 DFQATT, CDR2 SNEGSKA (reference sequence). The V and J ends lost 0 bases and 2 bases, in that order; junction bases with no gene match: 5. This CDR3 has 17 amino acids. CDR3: CSARDLTSGSPKNIQYF. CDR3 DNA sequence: TGCAGTGCTAGAGATTTGACTAGCGGGAGTCCCAAAAACATTCAGTACTTC.

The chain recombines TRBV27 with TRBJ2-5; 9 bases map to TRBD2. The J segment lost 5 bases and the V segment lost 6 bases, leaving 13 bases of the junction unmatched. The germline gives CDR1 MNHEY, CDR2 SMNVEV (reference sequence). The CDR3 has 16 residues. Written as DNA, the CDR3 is TGTGCCAGCAGGGGCATTGCGGGGGGGGCGGGGGAGACCCAGTACTTC. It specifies CASRGIAGGAGETQYF.